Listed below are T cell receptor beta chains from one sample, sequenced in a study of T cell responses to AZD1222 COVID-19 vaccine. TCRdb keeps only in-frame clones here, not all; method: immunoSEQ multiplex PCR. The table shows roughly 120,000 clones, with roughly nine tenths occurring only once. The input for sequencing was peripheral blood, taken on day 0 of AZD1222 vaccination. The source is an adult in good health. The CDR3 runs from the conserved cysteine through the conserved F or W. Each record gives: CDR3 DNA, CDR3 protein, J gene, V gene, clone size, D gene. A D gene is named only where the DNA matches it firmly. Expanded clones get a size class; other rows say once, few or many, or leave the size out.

CDR3 DNA: TGTGCCAGCAGCCCGACGAATTTAAATTCACCCCTCCACTTT
CDR3 protein: CASSPTNLNSPLHF
J gene: TRBJ1-6
V gene: TRBV6-2/TRBV6-3
clone size: once
D gene: NA

CDR3 DNA: TGTGCCAGCAGTTACTCACCGACAGGGGACTCCTACGAGCAGTACTTC
CDR3 protein: CASSYSPTGDSYEQYF
J gene: TRBJ2-7
V gene: TRBV6-5
clone size: NA
D gene: TRBD1

CDR3 DNA: TGTGCCAGCAGTTCTCCCCGCCAGGGCTTTAACTATGGCTACACCTTC
CDR3 protein: CASSSPRQGFNYGYTF
J gene: TRBJ1-2
V gene: TRBV6-5
clone size: NA
D gene: NA

CDR3 DNA: TGCGCCAGCAGCTTGCTACAGGGTAGCTCCTACAATGAGCAGTTCTTC
CDR3 protein: CASSLLQGSSYNEQFF
J gene: TRBJ2-1
V gene: TRBV5-1
clone size: NA
D gene: NA

CDR3 DNA: TGTGCCAGCAGCTTGATGGACAGGGAAAATCAGCCCCAGCATTTT
CDR3 protein: CASSLMDRENQPQHF
J gene: TRBJ1-5
V gene: TRBV5-6
clone size: NA
D gene: TRBD1

CDR3 DNA: TGTGCCAGCAGCTCCTCGGGGGGGAGCTCCTACAATGAGCAGTTCTTC
CDR3 protein: CASSSSGGSSYNEQFF
J gene: TRBJ2-1
V gene: TRBV7-6
clone size: NA
D gene: TRBD2

CDR3 DNA: TGTGCCAGCAGAATAGTGGTGCGCGGTCTCGGACGCTTATACATGAACACTGAAGCTTTCTTT
CDR3 protein: CASRIVVRGLGRLYMNTEAFF
J gene: TRBJ1-1
V gene: TRBV27
clone size: few
D gene: NA

CDR3 DNA: TGTGCCAGCAGTCGGGACTCATGGGGCACTGAAGCTTTCTTT
CDR3 protein: CASSRDSWGTEAFF
J gene: TRBJ1-1
V gene: TRBV27
clone size: NA
D gene: NA

CDR3 DNA: TGTGCCAGCGGCCTTCTGGCAGATAGCAATCAGCCCCAGCATTTT
CDR3 protein: CASGLLADSNQPQHF
J gene: TRBJ1-5
V gene: TRBV6-5
clone size: NA
D gene: NA

CDR3 DNA: TGTGCCAGCAGTTACATGGGACAGGGGGCCTACAATGAGCAGTTCTTC
CDR3 protein: CASSYMGQGAYNEQFF
J gene: TRBJ2-1
V gene: TRBV6-5
clone size: NA
D gene: TRBD1

CDR3 DNA: TGTGCCACCAGCAGTCTTAGTCAGGGGGCGGATTATGGCTACACCTTC
CDR3 protein: CATSSLSQGADYGYTF
J gene: TRBJ1-2
V gene: TRBV15
clone size: once
D gene: TRBD1

CDR3 DNA: TGTGCCAGCAGCTCTAATGTTCGGACAGGGGGCGGAGCTTTCTTT
CDR3 protein: CASSSNVRTGGGAFF
J gene: TRBJ1-1
V gene: TRBV7-2
clone size: NA
D gene: TRBD1

CDR3 DNA: TGTGCCAGCAGCGTAGGTGGGACAGGGGAGGTTGGAAACACCATATATTTT
CDR3 protein: CASSVGGTGEVGNTIYF
J gene: TRBJ1-3
V gene: TRBV9
clone size: NA
D gene: TRBD1

CDR3 DNA: TGTGCCAGCACGGGGGAGGGAGGAGGAACCGATGGCTACACCTTC
CDR3 protein: CASTGEGGGTDGYTF
J gene: TRBJ1-2
V gene: TRBV2
clone size: NA
D gene: NA

CDR3 DNA: TGCAGCGCCGGACAGGGGACTTTAACGGCCTATGGCTACACCTTC
CDR3 protein: CSAGQGTLTAYGYTF
J gene: TRBJ1-2
V gene: TRBV29-1
clone size: NA
D gene: TRBD1

CDR3 DNA: TGTGCCAGCTCACTCGACAGAACCTCACCCCTCCACTTT
CDR3 protein: CASSLDRTSPLHF
J gene: TRBJ1-6
V gene: TRBV18
clone size: NA
D gene: NA

CDR3 DNA: TGTGCCAGCAGCTCCGGACAGGCTAGCACAGATACGCAGTATTTT
CDR3 protein: CASSSGQASTDTQYF
J gene: TRBJ2-3
V gene: TRBV11-2
clone size: NA
D gene: TRBD1

CDR3 DNA: TGTGCCAGCGGTTCCTCGTTTAGCTCTGGAAACACCATATATTTT
CDR3 protein: CASGSSFSSGNTIYF
J gene: TRBJ1-3
V gene: TRBV7-9
clone size: NA
D gene: NA

CDR3 DNA: TGTGCCAGCAGCTCGGGGGACAGGGAATTTTATGGCTACACCTTC
CDR3 protein: CASSSGDREFYGYTF
J gene: TRBJ1-2
V gene: TRBV5-4
clone size: NA
D gene: TRBD1

CDR3 DNA: TGTGCCAGTAGTATGGGCAACTACTATGGCTACACCTTC
CDR3 protein: CASSMGNYYGYTF
J gene: TRBJ1-2
V gene: TRBV19
clone size: NA
D gene: NA